The sample holds many counts of the clone carrying this T cell receptor (beta chain). What it binds is unknown. This sample is part of a study of T-cell memory formation after mild COVID-19. Study results and limitations: For contracting clones, CD4+ ones sat mainly in CM and EM, CD8+ in EMRA. Nothing showed for sure that second-wave clones peaking on day 37 were SARS-CoV-2 specific. Within pre-infection memory, some responding clones were found, suggesting cross-reactive memory joined.

Trimming stripped 3 bases from V and 1 base from J, with 7 bases between. This CDR3 is built from 14 residues. TCRdb redid the calling of the 5' RACE reads with MiXCR, one entry per CDR3 protein. This table holds roughly 29,000 distinct CDR3 sequences, approximately 12% found once. The TCR comes from an adult woman who had mild COVID-19 (a few samples of this study predate the infection). Cell type and time point are not known. The chain uses TRBV12-3 or TRBV12-4 and TRBJ1-3, with D tentatively TRBD1 (6 bases). Sequencing was performed on PBMCs or a T cell subset sorted from them (not recorded which). CDR3 sequence: CASSFTGSGNTIYF. The CDR3 nucleotides read TGTGCCAGCAGTTTTACAGGGTCTGGAAACACCATATATTTT.